The next 10 T cell receptor beta chains were all read from a single sample in a study of beta chain features in type 1 diabetes. Expressed TCRB transcripts were sequenced because the entire RNA isolate underwent reverse transcription. Clones were sequenced by immunoSEQ multiplex PCR, and TCRdb holds only the in-frame ones, with some missing. The sample includes 330,000 or so clones, around an eighth of them seen just once. Study-wide points: Among patients with Type 1 diabetes, TCRB CDR3s were moderately but significantly shorter in every one of the four CD4+ subsets.

Antigen specificity for these receptors is unknown. The sample was naive CD4+ T cells from blood. The receptors here all came from a woman aged 18 to 35 with type 1 diabetes.

This clone was counted only a few times. This rearrangement joins TRBV7-2 to TRBJ2-5; D uncertain. Trimming took 5 bases from V and 0 from J, leaving 10 bases between them. There are 14 residues in the CDR3. The germline V gene has CDR1 SGHTA and CDR2 FQGNSA. CDR3 bases: TGTGCCAGCAGCACCACCCAGTACCAAGAGACCCAGTACTTC. Protein sequence: CASSTTQYQETQYF.

The sample holds a few counts of this clone. The chain recombines TRBV11-2 with TRBJ2-4; weak D call: TRBD1 (6 bases). The CDR3 is 15 amino acids. V shed 6 bases and J shed 1 base, with 13 bases lying between them. Looked up from germline, CDR1 is SGHAT and CDR2 is FQNNGV. CDR3: CASRAQGRAKNIQYF. The DNA of the CDR3 is TGTGCCAGCAGAGCACAGGGTCGGGCCAAAAACATTCAGTACTTC. Full variable domain (remainder filled in from reference TRBV11-2 and TRBJ2-4): EAGVAQSPRYKIIEKRQSVAFWCNPISGHATLYWYQQILGQGPKLLIQFQNNGVVDDSQLPKDRFSAERLKGVDSTLKIQPAKLEDSAVYLCASRAQGRAKNIQYFGAGTRLSVL.

This chain connects TRBV18 to TRBJ2-1; 8 bases agree with TRBD2. Germline values: CDR1 KGHSH, CDR2 LQKENI. The CDR3 sequence is 15 residues long. V was pared by 2 bases and J by 3 bases, with 3 bases of the junction left unmatched. The DNA for the CDR3 is TGTGCCAGCTCACCAACAGCGGGAGTCTACAATGAGCAGTTCTTC. Its protein is CASSPTAGVYNEQFF.

This sequence joins TRBV12-5 and TRBJ1-1; D remains ambiguous. The CDR3 spans 13 residues. V gave up 4 bases and J gave up 1 base, with 7 bases separating them. Germline CDR1 and CDR2: LGHNT and FRNRAP. As DNA, the CDR3 is TGTGCTAGTGGTTCTAGCGAGAACACTGAAGCTTTCTTT. Translation: CASGSSENTEAFF.

This clone came up a few times. The chain carries TRBV6-5 and TRBJ2-3, with D perhaps TRBD1 (5 bases). Germline CDR1 is MNHEY and CDR2 is SVGAGI. The CDR3 runs 13 residues. The germline V and J ends were trimmed by 8 bases and 3 bases, with 12 bases remaining between them. The CDR3 region has the DNA TGTGCCAGCCAGACAGCCGGAACAGATACGCAGTATTTT. Its protein product is CASQTAGTDTQYF.

The gene calls are TRBV18 and TRBJ2-2; tentatively, D is TRBD1 (6 bases). This CDR3 has 15 amino acids. CDR1 and CDR2 (germline): KGHSH, LQKENI. The ends were cut back, 6 bases at V and 4 bases at J, with 15 bases in the middle. The CDR3: CASSRTEETTGELFF. CDR3 DNA sequence: TGTGCCAGCTCCCGGACAGAAGAAACCACCGGGGAGCTGTTTTTT.

Turning to this clone: In the same sample, other DNA sequences code for this CDR3. This chain links TRBV20-1 with TRBJ2-7, with 7 bases lining up with TRBD1. The CDR3 is 11 residues long. Germline V gene lookup returns CDR1 DFQATT and CDR2 SNEGSKA (reference sequence). With 5 bases clipped from V and 4 bases from J, the junction kept 2 bases outside the gene matches. This CDR3 reads CSAGTAYEQYF. The CDR3 DNA reads TGCAGTGCTGGGACAGCGTACGAGCAGTACTTC.

This clone was observed a handful of times. CDR3 sequence: CASTSGGAAYNEQFF. The CDR3 DNA reads TGTGCCAGCACCTCCGGGGGAGCGGCCTACAATGAGCAGTTCTTC. The chain is built from TRBV5-4 and TRBJ2-1, with TRBD2 as a possible D gene (6 bases). This CDR3 contains 15 residues. The ends were cut back, 6 bases at V and 2 bases at J, with 15 bases in the middle. Germline CDR1 reads SGHNT; CDR2 reads YYREEE (reference sequence).

In this sample, this clone turned up a few times. CDR3 residues: CSVEPRLANYGYTF. CDR3 bases: TGCAGCGTTGAACCACGATTAGCTAACTATGGCTACACCTTC. J is TRBJ1-2 and V is TRBV29-1; no clear D gene. Per germline, CDR1 SQVTM and CDR2 ANQGSEA. This CDR3 region has 14 residues. Deletions cut 2 bases from V and 0 bases from J, with 10 bases between.

CDR3 amino acids: CASSHQDGNTIYF. The CDR3 DNA follows: TGCGCCAGCAGCCACCAGGATGGAAACACCATATATTTT. The J gene is TRBJ1-3, the V gene TRBV4-1, with unresolved D. The CDR3 is 13 residues long. Trimming cost V 3 bases and J 3 bases, with 6 bases left between them. Germline CDR1 and CDR2: MGHRA and YSYEKL.